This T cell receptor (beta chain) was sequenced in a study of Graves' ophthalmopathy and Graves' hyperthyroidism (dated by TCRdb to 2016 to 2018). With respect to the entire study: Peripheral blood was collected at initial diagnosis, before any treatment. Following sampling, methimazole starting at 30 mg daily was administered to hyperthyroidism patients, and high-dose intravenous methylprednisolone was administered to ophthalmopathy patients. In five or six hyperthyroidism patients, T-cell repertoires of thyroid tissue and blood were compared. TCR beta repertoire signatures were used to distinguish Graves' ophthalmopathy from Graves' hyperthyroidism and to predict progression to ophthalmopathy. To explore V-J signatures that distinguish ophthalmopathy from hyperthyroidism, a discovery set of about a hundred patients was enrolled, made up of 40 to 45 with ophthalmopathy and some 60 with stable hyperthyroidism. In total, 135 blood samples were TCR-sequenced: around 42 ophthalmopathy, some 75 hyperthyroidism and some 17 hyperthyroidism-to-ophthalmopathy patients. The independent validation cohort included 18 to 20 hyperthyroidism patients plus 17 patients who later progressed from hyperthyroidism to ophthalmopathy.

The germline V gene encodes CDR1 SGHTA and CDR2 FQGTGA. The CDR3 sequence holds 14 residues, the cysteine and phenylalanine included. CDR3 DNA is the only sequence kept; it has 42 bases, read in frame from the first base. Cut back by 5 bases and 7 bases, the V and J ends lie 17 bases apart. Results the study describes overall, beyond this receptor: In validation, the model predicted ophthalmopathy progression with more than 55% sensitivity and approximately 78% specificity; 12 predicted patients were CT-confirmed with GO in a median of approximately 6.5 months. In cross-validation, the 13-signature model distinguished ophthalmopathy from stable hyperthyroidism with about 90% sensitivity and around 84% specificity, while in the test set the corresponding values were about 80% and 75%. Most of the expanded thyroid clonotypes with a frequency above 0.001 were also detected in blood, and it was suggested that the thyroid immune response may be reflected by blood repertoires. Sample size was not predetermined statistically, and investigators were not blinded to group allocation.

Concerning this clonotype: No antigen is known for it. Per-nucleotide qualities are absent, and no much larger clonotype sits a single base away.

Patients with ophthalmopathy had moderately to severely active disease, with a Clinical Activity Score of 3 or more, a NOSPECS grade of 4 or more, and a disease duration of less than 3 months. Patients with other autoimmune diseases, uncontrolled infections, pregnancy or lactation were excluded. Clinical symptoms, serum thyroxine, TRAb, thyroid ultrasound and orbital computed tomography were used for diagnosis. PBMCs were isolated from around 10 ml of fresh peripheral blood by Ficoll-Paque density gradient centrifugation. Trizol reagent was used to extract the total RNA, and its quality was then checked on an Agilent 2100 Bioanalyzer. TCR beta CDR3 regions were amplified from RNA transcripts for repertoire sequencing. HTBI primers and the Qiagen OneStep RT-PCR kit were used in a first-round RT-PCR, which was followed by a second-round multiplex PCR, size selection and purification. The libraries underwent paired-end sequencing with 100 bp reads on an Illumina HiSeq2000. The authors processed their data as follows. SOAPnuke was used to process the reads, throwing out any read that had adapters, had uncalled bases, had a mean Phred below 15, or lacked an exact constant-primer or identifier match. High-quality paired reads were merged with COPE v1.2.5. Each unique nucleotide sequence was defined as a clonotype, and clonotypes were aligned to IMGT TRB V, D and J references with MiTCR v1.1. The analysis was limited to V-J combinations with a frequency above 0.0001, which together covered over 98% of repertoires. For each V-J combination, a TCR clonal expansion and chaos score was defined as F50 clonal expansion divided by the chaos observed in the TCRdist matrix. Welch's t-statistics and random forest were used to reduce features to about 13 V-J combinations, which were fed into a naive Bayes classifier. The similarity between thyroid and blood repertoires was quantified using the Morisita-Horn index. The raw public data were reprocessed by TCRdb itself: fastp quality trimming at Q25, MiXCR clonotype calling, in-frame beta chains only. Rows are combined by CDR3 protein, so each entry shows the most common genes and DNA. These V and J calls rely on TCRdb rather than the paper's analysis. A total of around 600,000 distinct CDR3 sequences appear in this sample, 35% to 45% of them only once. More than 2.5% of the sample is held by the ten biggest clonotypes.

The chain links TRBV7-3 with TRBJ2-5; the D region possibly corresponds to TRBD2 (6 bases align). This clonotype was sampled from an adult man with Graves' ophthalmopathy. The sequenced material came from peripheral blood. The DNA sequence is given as TGTGCCAGCAGCCCTCACGGAGGGGTCGGGACCCAGTACTTC. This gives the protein CASSPHGGVGTQYF.